Given below is one T cell receptor beta chain in context. Its antigen is not known. This sample stems from a study of T cell repertoires in cytomegalovirus infection. About the research overall: Epitope selection comprised recently identified HLA-C-restricted CMV epitopes and well-studied HLA-B-restricted CMV epitopes. Public TCR beta signatures indicated both CMV infection and matching HLA type.

TCRdb processed the reads anew with MiXCR; each CDR3 protein has one entry. The table records roughly 860,000 distinct CDR3 sequences, less than 35% of them present only once. V was pared by 2 bases and J by 4 bases, with 8 bases between. The CDR3 is 13 amino acids. From germline, CDR1 is SGHVS and CDR2 FNYEAQ. The sequencing here drew on cultured CD8+ T cells from PBMCs, taken from culture after CMV antigen stimulation. The chain employs TRBV7-6 and TRBJ2-5, with D perhaps TRBD1 (6 bases). The clonotype originates from a human donor in good health (CMV status not recorded). Some clones in this sample may be carry-over from other donors' samples. CDR3 in amino acids: CASSLTGSETQYF. DNA for the CDR3: TGTGCCAGCAGCTTAACAGGGTCAGAGACCCAGTACTTC. Looking up the rest from reference TRBV7-6 and TRBJ2-5 gives the full variable domain: GAGVSQSPRYKVTKRGQDVALRCDPISGHVSLYWYRQALGQGPEFLTYFNYEAQQDKSGLPNDRFSAERPEGSISTLTIQRTEQRDSAMYRCASSLTGSETQYFGPGTRLLVL.